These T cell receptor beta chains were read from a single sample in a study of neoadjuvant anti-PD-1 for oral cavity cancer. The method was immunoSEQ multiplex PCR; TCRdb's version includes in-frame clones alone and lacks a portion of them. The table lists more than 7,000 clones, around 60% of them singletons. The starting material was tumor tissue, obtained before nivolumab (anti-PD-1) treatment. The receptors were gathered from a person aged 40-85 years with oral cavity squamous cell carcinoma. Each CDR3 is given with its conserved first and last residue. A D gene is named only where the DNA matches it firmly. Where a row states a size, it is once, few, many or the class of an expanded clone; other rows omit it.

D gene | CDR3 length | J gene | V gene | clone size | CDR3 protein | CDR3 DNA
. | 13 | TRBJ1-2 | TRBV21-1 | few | CASRIFQAHGYTF | TGTGCCAGCAGAATATTCCAGGCACATGGCTACACCTTC
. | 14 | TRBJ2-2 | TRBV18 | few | CASSPERVAGELFF | TGTGCCAGCTCACCAGAAAGGGTAGCCGGGGAGCTGTTTTTT
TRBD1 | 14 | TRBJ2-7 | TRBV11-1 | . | CASSQGQGRREQYF | TGTGCCAGCAGCCAGGGACAGGGTAGGCGCGAGCAGTACTTC
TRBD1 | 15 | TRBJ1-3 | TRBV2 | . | CASRITGASGNTIYF | TGTGCCAGCAGGATAACAGGGGCCTCTGGAAACACCATATATTTT
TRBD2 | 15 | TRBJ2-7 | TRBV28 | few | CASSLGGSKAYEQYF | TGTGCCAGCAGTTTGGGCGGGAGTAAAGCCTACGAGCAGTACTTC
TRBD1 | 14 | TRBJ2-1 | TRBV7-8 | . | CASSPQGKYNEQFF | TGTGCCAGCAGCCCACAGGGGAAGTACAATGAGCAGTTCTTC
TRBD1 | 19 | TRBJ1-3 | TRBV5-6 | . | CASSIYRDRATFSGNTIYF | TGTGCCAGCAGCATTTACCGGGACAGGGCTACATTCTCTGGAAACACCATATATTTT
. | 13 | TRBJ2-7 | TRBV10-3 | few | CAISDRESYEQYF | TGTGCCATCAGTGACAGGGAGTCCTACGAGCAGTACTTC
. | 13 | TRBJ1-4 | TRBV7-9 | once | CASSPTWDEKLFF | TGTGCCAGCAGCCCAACCTGGGACGAAAAACTGTTTTTT
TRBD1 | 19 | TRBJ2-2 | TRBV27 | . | CASSSPHGTGGANTGELFF | TGTGCCAGCAGTTCGCCCCACGGGACAGGGGGCGCGAACACCGGGGAGCTGTTTTTT
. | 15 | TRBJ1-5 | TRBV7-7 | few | CASSLRRAQRQPQHF | TGTGCTAGCAGCTTAAGGCGGGCGCAGCGGCAGCCCCAGCATTTT
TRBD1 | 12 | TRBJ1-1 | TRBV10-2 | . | CASSGGQAEAFF | TGCGCCAGCAGTGGGGGACAGGCTGAAGCTTTCTTT
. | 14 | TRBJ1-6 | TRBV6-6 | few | CASSPTGNNSPLHF | TGTGCCAGCAGCCCTACAGGGAACAATTCACCCCTCCACTTT
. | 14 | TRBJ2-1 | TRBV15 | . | CATSRNLAGNEQFF | TGTGCCACCAGCAGAAATCTAGCAGGGAATGAGCAGTTCTTC
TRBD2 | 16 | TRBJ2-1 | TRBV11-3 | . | CASSSSSGSSYNEQFF | TGTGCCAGCAGCTCTTCTAGCGGGAGCTCCTACAATGAGCAGTTCTTC
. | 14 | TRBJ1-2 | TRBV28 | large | CASTYLRDMNGYTF | TGTGCCAGCACCTATCTGAGGGATATGAATGGCTACACCTTC
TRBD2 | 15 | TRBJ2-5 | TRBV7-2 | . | CASSPTSGATETQYF | TGTGCCAGCAGCCCCACTAGCGGGGCGACGGAGACCCAGTACTTC
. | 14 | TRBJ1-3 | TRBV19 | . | CASSIAGNGNTIYF | TGTGCCAGTAGTATTGCGGGGAATGGAAACACCATATATTTT
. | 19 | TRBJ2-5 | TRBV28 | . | CASSSLWARGTHFQETQYF | TGTGCCAGCAGTTCTTTATGGGCCCGGGGGACGCATTTCCAAGAGACCCAGTACTTC
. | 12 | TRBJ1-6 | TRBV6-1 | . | CASSEGNSPLHF | TGTGCCAGCAGTGAAGGGAATTCACCCCTCCACTTT
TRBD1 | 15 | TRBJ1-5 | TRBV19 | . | CASSLNHRGNQPQHF | TGTGCCAGTAGTTTAAACCACAGGGGTAATCAGCCCCAGCATTTT
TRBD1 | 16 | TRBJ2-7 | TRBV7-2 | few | CASSLAGQGSSYEQYF | TGTGCCAGCAGCTTAGCAGGACAGGGGAGCTCCTACGAGCAGTACTTC
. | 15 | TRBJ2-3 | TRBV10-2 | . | CASSEGGGPFSTQYF | TGCGCCAGCAGTGAGGGGGGAGGACCATTTTCTACGCAGTATTTT
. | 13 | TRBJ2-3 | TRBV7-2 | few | CASTGLGPDTQYF | TGTGCCAGCACCGGCTTGGGACCAGATACGCAGTATTTT
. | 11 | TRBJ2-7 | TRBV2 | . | CASSERGEQYF | TGTGCCAGCAGTGAAAGGGGGGAGCAGTACTTC
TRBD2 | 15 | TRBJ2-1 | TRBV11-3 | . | CASSLVGGTSNEQFF | TGTGCCAGCAGCTTAGTGGGGGGGACTAGCAATGAGCAGTTCTTC
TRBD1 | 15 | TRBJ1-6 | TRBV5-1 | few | CASSSGQGVNSPLHF | TGCGCCAGCAGCTCGGGACAGGGGGTTAATTCACCCCTCCACTTT
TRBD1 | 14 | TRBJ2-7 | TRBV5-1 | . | CASSEGQAGDEQYF | TGCGCCAGCAGCGAGGGACAGGCTGGCGACGAGCAGTACTTC
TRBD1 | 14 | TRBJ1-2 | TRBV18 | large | CASSLLGQGEGYTF | TGTGCCAGCTCACTTCTCGGACAGGGGGAAGGCTACACCTTC
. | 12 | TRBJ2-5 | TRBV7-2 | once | CASSPEGETQYF | TGTGCCAGCAGCCCGGAAGGGGAGACCCAGTACTTC
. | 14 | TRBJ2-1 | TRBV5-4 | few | CASSRGGGAGEQFF | TGTGCCAGCAGCCGGGGAGGGGGAGCTGGTGAGCAGTTCTTC
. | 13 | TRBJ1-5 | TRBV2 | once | CASSEWRNQPQHF | TGTGCCAGCAGTGAATGGCGCAATCAGCCCCAGCATTTT
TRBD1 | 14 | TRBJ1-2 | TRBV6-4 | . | CASSDPGQGSGYTF | TGTGCCAGCAGTGACCCGGGACAGGGTAGCGGCTACACCTTC
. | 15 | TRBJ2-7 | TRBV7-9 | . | CASSSRHALAYEQYF | TGTGCCAGCAGCTCACGGCATGCTCTAGCCTACGAGCAGTACTTC
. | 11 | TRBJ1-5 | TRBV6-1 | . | CASSEAQPQHF | TGTGCCAGCAGTGAAGCTCAGCCCCAGCATTTT
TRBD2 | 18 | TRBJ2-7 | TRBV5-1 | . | CASSSFGTSGRSSYEQYF | TGCGCCAGCAGCTCCTTCGGGACTAGCGGGAGGAGCTCCTACGAGCAGTACTTC
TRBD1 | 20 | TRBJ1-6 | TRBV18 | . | CASSLYHRTGGSSYNSPLHF | TGTGCCAGCTCACTATACCACAGGACAGGGGGCAGTTCCTATAATTCACCCCTCCACTTT
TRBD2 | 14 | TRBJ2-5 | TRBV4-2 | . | CASSPQRGQETQYF | TGTGCCAGCAGCCCTCAGCGGGGTCAAGAGACCCAGTACTTC
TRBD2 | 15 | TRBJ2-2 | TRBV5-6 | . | CASSFGTTNTGELFF | TGTGCCAGCAGCTTCGGGACTACGAACACCGGGGAGCTGTTTTTT
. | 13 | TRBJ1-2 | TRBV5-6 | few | CASTWGRGDGYTF | TGTGCCAGCACCTGGGGGAGGGGCGATGGCTACACCTTC
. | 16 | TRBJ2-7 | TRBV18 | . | CASSPGAGRLSYEQYF | TGTGCCAGCTCACCAGGCGCAGGACGCCTCTCCTACGAGCAGTACTTC
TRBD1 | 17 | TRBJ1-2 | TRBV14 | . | CASSLPGQGGGNYGYTF | TGTGCCAGCAGCCTTCCGGGACAGGGTGGGGGAAACTATGGCTACACCTTC
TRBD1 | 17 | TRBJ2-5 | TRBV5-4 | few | CASSTPRLGTGWETQYF | TGTGCCAGCAGCACCCCGCGTCTGGGGACAGGGTGGGAGACCCAGTACTTC
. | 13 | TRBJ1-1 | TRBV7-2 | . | CASSQAFVVEAFF | TGTGCCAGCAGCCAGGCGTTTGTAGTAGAAGCTTTCTTT
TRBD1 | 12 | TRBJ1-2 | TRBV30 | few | CAWSAGGRGYTF | TGTGCCTGGAGTGCAGGGGGCAGGGGCTACACCTTC
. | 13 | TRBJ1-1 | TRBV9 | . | CASSVGVGREAFF | TGTGCCAGCAGCGTAGGGGTAGGGAGGGAAGCTTTCTTT
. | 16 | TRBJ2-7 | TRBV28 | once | CASLPGGGSTPYEQYF | TGTGCCAGCCTTCCAGGTGGAGGGAGTACCCCCTACGAGCAGTACTTC
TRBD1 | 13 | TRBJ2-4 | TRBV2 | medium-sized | CASRDRGLHIQYF | TGTGCCAGCAGGGACAGGGGGCTGCACATTCAGTACTTC